This is a list of T cell receptor beta chains from one sample in a study of blood T cell repertoires in COVID-19. Some clones are missing from TCRdb's copy, which holds only in-frame ones; the method was immunoSEQ multiplex PCR. This sample has around 260,000 clones, with approximately 86% found just once. Sample: peripheral blood. The receptors shown here come from a man between 25 and 39 years old with active or convalescent COVID-19. CDR3s include the opening cysteine and the closing phenylalanine or tryptophan. Each record gives: CDR3 protein, CDR3 DNA, J gene, CDR3 length, clone size, D gene, V gene. The D gene is left open where the match is weak. Only part of the rows carry a size: once, few, many, or a class if the clone is expanded.

CDR3aa: CAWNSASYEQYF; CDR3nt: TGTGCCTGGAACTCTGCCTCCTACGAGCAGTACTTC; j_gene: TRBJ2-7; len: 12; abundance: NA; d_gene: NA; v_gene: TRBV30
CDR3aa: CASSIERTACTF; CDR3nt: TGTGCCAGTAGTATAGAACGGACAGCTTGCACCTTC; j_gene: TRBJ1-2; len: 12; abundance: few; d_gene: NA; v_gene: TRBV19
CDR3aa: CASSLGVTATGETQYF; CDR3nt: TGTGCCAGCAGCTTAGGCGTGACAGCTACAGGGGAGACCCAGTACTTC; j_gene: TRBJ2-5; len: 16; abundance: NA; d_gene: NA; v_gene: TRBV11-3
CDR3aa: CASSLDLARYGTQYF; CDR3nt: TGCGCCAGCAGCTTGGATCTAGCTCGGTACGGTACGCAGTATTTT; j_gene: TRBJ2-3; len: 15; abundance: NA; d_gene: NA; v_gene: TRBV5-1
CDR3aa: CASSLDRESTGELFF; CDR3nt: TGTGCCAGCAGCTTGGACAGGGAGAGCACCGGGGAGCTGTTTTTT; j_gene: TRBJ2-2; len: 15; abundance: NA; d_gene: NA; v_gene: TRBV5-6
CDR3aa: CAISGMGGDTQYF; CDR3nt: TGTGCCATCAGTGGGATGGGGGGAGATACGCAGTATTTT; j_gene: TRBJ2-3; len: 13; abundance: NA; d_gene: NA; v_gene: TRBV10-3
CDR3aa: CASSVGGTINQETQYF; CDR3nt: TGTGCCAGCAGCGTAGGAGGGACAATAAACCAAGAGACCCAGTACTTC; j_gene: TRBJ2-5; len: 16; abundance: once; d_gene: NA; v_gene: TRBV9
CDR3aa: CASSDYTPSNYGYTF; CDR3nt: TGCGCCAGCAGTGATTACACCCCCTCTAACTATGGCTACACCTTC; j_gene: TRBJ1-2; len: 15; abundance: NA; d_gene: NA; v_gene: TRBV10-2
CDR3aa: CASSQTSGGTQETQYF; CDR3nt: TGTGCCAGCAGCCAAACTAGCGGGGGGACCCAAGAGACCCAGTACTTC; j_gene: TRBJ2-5; len: 16; abundance: NA; d_gene: TRBD2; v_gene: TRBV16
CDR3aa: CASSPPGQHGYTF; CDR3nt: TGTGCCAGCAGTCCACCTGGACAGCATGGCTACACCTTC; j_gene: TRBJ1-2; len: 13; abundance: NA; d_gene: NA; v_gene: TRBV6-6